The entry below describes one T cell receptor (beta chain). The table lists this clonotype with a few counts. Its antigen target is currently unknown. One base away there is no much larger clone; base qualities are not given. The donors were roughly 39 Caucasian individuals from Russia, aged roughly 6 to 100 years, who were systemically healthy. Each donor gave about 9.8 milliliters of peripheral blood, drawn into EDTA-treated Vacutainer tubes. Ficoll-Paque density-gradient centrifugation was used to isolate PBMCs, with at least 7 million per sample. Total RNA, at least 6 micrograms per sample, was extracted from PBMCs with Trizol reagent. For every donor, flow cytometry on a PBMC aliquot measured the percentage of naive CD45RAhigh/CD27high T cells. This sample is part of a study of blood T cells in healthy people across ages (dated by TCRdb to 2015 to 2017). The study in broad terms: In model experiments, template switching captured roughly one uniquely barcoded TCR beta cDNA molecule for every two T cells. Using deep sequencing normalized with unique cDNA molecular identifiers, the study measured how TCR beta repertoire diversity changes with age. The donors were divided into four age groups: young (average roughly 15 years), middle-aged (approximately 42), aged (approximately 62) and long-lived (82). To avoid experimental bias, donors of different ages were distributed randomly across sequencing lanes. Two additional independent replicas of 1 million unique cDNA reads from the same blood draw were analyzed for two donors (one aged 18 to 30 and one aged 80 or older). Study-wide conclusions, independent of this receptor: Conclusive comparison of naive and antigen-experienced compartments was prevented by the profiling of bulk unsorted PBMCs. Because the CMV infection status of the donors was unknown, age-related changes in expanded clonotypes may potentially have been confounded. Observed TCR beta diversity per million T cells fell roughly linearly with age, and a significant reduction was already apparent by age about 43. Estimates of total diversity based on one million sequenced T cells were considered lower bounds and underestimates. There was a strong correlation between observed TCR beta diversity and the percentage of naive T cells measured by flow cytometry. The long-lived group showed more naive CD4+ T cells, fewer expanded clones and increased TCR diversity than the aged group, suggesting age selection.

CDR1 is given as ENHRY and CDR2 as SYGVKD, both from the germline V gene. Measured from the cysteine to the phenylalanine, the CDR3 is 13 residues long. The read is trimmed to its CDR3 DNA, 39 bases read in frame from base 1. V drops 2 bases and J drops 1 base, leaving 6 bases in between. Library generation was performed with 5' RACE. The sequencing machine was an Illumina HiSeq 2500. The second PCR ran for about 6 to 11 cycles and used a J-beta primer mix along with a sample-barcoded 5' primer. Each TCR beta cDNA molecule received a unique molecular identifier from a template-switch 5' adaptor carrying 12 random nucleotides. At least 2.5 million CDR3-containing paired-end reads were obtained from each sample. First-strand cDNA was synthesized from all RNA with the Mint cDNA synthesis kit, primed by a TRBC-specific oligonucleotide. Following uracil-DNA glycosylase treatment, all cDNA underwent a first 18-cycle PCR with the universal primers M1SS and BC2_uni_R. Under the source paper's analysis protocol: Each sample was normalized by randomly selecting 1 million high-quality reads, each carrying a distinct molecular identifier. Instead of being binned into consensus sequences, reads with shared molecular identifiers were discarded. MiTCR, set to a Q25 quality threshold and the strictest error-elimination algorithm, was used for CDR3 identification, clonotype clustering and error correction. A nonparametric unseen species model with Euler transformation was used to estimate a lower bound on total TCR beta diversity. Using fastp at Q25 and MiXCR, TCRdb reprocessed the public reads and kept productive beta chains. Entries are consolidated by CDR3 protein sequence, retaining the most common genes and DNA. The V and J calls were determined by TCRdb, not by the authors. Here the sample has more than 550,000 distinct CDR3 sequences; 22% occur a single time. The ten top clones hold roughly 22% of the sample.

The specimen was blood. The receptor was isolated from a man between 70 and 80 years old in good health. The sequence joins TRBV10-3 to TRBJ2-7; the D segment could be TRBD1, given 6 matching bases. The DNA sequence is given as TGTGCCATCAGTGAGAGGGGGTCCTACGAGCAGTACTTC. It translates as CAISERGSYEQYF.